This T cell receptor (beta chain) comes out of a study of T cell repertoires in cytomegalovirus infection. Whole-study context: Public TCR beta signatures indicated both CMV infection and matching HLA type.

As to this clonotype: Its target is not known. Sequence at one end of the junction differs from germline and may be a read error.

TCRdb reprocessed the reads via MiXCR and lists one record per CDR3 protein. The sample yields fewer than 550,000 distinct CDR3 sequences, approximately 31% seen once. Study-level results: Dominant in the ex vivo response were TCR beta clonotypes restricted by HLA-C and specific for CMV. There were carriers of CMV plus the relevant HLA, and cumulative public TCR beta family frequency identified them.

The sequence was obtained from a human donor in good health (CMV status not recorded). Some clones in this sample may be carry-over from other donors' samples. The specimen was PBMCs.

The CDR3 bases are TGTGCCACCAGTGCTACCGGGTACGATGAGCATTTCTTC. Translation: CATSATGYDEHFF. V gene TRBV24-1 combines with J gene TRBJ2-1; D call uncertain. Germline CDR1 and CDR2: KGHDR and SFDVKD. The CDR3 totals 13 residues.